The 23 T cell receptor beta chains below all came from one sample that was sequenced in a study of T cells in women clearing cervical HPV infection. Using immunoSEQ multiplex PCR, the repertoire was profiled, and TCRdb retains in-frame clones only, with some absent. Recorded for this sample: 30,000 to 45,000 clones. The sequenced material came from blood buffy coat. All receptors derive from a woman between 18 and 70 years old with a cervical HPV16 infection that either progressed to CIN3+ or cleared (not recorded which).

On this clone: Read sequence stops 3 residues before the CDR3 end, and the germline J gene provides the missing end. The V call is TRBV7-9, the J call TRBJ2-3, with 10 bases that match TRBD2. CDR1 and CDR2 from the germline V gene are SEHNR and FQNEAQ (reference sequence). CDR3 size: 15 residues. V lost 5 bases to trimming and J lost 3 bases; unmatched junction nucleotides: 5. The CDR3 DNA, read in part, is TGTGCCAGCAGCATATTAGCGGGAGGTACAGATACG. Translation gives CASSILAGGTDT. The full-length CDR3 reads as CASSILAGGTDTQYF.

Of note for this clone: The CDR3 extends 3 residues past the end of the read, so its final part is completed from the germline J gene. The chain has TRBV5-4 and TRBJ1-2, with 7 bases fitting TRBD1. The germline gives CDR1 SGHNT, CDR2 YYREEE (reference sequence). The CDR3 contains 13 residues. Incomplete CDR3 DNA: TGTGCCAGCAGTTTGCCGGGACAGCAAGGC. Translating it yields CASSLPGQQG. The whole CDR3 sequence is CASSLPGQQGYTF. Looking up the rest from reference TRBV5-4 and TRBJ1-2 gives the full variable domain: ETGVTQSPTHLIKTRGQQVTLRCSSQSGHNTVSWYQQALGQGPQFIFQYYREEENGRGNFPPRFSGLQFPNYSSELNVNALELDDSALYLCASSLPGQQGYTFGSGTRLTVV.

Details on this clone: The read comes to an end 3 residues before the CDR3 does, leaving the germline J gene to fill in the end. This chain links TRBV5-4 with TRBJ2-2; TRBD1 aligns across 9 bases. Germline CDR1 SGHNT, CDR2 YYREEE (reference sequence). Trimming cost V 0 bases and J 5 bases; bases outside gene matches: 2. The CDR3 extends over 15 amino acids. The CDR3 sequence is CASSLGGQGTGELFF. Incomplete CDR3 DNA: TGTGCCAGCAGCTTGGGGGGACAGGGTACCGGGGAG.

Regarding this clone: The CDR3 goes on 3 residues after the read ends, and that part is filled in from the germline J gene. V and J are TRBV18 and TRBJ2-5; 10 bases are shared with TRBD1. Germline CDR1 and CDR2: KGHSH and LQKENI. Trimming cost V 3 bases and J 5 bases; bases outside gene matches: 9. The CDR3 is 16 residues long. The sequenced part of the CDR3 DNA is TGTGCCAGCTCACCGAGAGGACAGGGGGAAGCGGAGACC. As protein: CASSPRGQGEAET. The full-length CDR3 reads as CASSPRGQGEAETQYF.

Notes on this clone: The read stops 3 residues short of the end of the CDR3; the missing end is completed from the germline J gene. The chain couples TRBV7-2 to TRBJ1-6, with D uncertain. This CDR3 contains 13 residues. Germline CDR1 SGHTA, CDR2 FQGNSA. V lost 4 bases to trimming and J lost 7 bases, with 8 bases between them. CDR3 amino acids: CASSSLFNSPLHF. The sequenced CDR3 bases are TGTGCCAGCAGCTCCCTATTCAATTCACCC.

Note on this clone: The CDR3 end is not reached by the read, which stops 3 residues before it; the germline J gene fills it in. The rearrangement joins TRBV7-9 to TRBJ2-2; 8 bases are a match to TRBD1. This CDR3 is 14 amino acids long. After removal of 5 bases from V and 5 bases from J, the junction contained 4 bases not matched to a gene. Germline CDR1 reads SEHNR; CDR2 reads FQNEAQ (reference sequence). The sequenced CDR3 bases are TGTGCCAGCAGCGGGGACAGGTTGACCGGGGAG. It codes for CASSGDRLTGE. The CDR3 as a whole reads CASSGDRLTGELFF.

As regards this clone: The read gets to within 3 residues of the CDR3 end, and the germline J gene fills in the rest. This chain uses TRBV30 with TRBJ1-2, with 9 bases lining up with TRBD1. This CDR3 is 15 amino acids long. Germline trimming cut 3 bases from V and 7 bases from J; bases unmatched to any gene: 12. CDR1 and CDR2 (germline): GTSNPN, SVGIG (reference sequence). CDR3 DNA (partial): TGTGCCTGGAGGAAATCTCCCGGGACAGGGACTGGC. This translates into CAWRKSPGTGTG. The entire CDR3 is CAWRKSPGTGTGYTF.

The CDR3 here is CASSDSLAGEQFF. The covered CDR3 bases are TGTGCCAGCAGTGACTCACTAGCGGGTGAG. V gene TRBV6-4 combines with J gene TRBJ2-1, with 9 positions matching TRBD2. The sequence runs out 3 residues before the end of the CDR3; the remainder is reconstructed from the germline J gene. The CDR3 extends over 13 amino acids. Germline CDR1 reads MRHNA; CDR2 reads SNTAGT. With V trimmed by 0 bases and J by 9 bases, 0 bases remained unmatched.

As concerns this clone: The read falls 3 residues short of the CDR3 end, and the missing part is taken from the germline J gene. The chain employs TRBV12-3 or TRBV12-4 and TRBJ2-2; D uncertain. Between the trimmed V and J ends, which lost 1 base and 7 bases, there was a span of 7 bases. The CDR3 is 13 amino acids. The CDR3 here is CASSLGVVGELFF. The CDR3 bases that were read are TGTGCCAGCAGTTTAGGCGTTGTCGGGGAG.

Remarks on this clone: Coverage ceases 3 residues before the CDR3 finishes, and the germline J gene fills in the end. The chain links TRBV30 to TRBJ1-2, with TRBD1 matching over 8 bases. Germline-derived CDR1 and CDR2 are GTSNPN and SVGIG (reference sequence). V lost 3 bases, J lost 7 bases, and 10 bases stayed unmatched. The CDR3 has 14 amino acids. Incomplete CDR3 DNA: TGTGCCTGGAGCCAATCCCAGGGGGCGCTTGGC. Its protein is CAWSQSQGALG. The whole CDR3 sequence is CAWSQSQGALGYTF. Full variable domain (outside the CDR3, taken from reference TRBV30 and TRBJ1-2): SQTIHQWPATLVQPVGSPLSLECTVEGTSNPNLYWYRQAAGRGLQLLFYSVGIGQISSEVPQNLSASRPQDRQFILSSKKLLLSDSGFYLCAWSQSQGALGYTFGSGTRLTVV.

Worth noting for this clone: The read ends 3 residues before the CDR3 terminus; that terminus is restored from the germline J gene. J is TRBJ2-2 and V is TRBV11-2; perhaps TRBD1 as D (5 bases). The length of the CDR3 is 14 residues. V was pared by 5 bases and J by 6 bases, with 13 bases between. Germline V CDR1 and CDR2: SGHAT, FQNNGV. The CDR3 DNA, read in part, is TGTGCCAGCAGCAGACCTGGGGCCCCCGGGGAG. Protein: CASSRPGAPGE. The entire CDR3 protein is CASSRPGAPGELFF.

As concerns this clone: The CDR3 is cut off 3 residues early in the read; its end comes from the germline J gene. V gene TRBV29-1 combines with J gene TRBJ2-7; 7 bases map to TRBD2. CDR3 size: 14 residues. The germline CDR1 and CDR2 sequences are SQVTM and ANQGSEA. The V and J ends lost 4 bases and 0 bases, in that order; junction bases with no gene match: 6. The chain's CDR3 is CSVVSSGDSYEQYF. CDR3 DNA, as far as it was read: TGCAGCGTTGTGTCGAGCGGGGACTCCTACGAG.

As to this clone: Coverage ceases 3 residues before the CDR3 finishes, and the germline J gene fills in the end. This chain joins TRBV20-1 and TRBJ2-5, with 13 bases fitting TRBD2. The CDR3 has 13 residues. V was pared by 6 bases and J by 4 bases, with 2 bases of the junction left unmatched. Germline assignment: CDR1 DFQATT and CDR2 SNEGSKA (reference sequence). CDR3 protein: CSARTSGRETQYF. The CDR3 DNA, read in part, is TGCAGTGCGAGGACTAGCGGGAGAGAGACC.

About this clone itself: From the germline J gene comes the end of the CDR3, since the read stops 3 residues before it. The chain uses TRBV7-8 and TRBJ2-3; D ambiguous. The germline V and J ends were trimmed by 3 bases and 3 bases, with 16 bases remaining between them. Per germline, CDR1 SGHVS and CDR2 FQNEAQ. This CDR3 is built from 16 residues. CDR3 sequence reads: CASSFLSRIPTDTQYF. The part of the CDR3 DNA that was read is TGTGCCAGCAGCTTTTTATCCAGAATTCCGACAGATACG.

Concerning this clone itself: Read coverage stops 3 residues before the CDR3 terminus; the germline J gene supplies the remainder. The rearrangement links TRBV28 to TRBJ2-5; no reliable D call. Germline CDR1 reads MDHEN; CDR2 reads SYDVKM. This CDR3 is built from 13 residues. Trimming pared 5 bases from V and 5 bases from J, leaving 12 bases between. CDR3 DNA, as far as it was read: TGTGCCAGCAGTAGTAGTGTCCTGGAGACC. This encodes CASSSSVLET. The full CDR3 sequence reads CASSSSVLETQYF.

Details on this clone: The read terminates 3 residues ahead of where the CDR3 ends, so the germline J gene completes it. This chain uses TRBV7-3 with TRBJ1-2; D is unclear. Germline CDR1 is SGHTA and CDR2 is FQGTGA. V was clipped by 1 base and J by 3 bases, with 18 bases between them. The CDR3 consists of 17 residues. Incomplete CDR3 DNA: TGTGCCAGCAGCTTAAGAGGAGGGCGGGTGGCTGACTATGGC. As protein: CASSLRGGRVADYG. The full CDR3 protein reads CASSLRGGRVADYGYTF. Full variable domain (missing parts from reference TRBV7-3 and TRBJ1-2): GAGVSQTPSNKVTEKGKYVELRCDPISGHTALYWYRQSLGQGPEFLIYFQGTGAADDSGLPNDRFFAVRPEGSVSTLKIQRTERGDSAVYLCASSLRGGRVADYGYTFGSGTRLTVV.

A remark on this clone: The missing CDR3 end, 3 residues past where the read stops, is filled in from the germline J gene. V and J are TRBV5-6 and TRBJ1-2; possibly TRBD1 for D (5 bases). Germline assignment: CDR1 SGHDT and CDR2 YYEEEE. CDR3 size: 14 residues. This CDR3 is CASSLITDRGGYTF. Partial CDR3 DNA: TGTGCCAGCAGCCTAATTACAGACCGGGGGGGC.

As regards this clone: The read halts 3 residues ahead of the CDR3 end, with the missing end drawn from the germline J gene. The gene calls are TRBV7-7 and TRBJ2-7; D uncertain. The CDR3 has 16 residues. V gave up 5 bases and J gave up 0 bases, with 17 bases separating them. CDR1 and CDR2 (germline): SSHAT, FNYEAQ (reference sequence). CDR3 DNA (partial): TGTGCCAGCAGCCTCAAGTACCGGGTGCTCTCCTACGAG. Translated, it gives CASSLKYRVLSYE. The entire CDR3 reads CASSLKYRVLSYEQYF.

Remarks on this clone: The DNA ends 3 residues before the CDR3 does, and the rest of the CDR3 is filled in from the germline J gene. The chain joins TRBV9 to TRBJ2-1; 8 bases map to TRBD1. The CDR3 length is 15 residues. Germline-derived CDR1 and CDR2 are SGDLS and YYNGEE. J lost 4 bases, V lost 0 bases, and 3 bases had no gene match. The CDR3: CASSVAGQGYNEQFF. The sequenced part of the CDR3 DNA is TGTGCCAGCAGCGTAGCAGGACAGGGATACAATGAG. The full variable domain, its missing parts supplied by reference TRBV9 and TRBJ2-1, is DSGVTQTPKHLITATGQRVTLRCSPRSGDLSVYWYQQSLDQGLQFLIQYYNGEERAKGNILERFSAQQFPDLHSELNLSSLELGDSALYFCASSVAGQGYNEQFFGPGTRLTVL.

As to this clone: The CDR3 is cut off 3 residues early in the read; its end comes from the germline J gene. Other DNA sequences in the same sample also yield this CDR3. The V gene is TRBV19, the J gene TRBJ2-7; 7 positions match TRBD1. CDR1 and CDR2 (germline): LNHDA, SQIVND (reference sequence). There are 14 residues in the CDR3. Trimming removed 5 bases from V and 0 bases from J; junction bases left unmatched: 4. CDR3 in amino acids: CASSRRGSSYEQYF. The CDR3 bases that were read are TGTGCCAGTAGTCGCAGGGGGAGCTCCTACGAG.

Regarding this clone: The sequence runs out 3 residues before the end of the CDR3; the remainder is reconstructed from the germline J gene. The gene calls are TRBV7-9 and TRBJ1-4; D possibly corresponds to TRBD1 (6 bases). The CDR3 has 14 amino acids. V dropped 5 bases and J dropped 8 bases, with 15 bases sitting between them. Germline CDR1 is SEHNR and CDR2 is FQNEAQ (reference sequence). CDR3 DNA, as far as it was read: TGTGCCAGCAGCCCCGGACAGTTCCGGGAAAAA. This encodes CASSPGQFREK. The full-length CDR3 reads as CASSPGQFREKLFF.

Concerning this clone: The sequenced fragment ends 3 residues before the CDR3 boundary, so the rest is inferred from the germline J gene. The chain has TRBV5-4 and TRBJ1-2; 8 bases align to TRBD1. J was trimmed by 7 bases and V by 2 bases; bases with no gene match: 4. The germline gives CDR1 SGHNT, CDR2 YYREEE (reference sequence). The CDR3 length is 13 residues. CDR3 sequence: CASSFSGGAGYTF. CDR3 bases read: TGTGCCAGCAGCTTTTCAGGGGGCGCTGGC.

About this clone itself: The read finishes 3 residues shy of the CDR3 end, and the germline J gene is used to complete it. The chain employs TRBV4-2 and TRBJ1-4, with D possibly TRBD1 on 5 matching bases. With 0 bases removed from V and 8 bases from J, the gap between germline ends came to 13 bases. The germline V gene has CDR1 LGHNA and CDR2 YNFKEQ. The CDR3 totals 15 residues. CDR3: CASSQEGQGHEKLFF. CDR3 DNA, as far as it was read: TGTGCCAGCAGCCAAGAGGGGCAGGGCCACGAAAAA.